This TCR beta chain was sequenced in a study of blood T cell repertoires in COVID-19. At the level of the study: The cDNA or gDNA used as material had been derived from T cells, B-cell-depleted T cells, or PBMCs.

The CDR3 totals 14 residues. Germline V lookup: CDR1 GTSNPN, CDR2 SVGIG (reference sequence). The V and J ends lost 5 bases and 4 bases respectively, with 15 bases between them. TCRdb's table, derived via immunoSEQ multiplex PCR, lists solely in-frame clones and lacks some. The sample records roughly 360,000 clones, approximately 89% being singletons. The TCR comes from a man in his thirties or forties who had recovered from COVID-19. Sequencing used PBMCs or T cells enriched from blood (not recorded which). The V call is TRBV30, the J call TRBJ1-5; a possible D gene is TRBD1 (5 bases). The CDR3: CAWGRDRENQPQHF. The CDR3, as DNA: TGTGCCTGGGGCCGAGACAGAGAAAATCAGCCCCAGCATTTT.